One sample yielded the 5 T cell receptor beta chains listed below, sequenced in a study of shared clonotypes between healthy human individuals. Libraries were prepared by immunoSEQ multiplex PCR; TCRdb keeps only in-frame clonotypes and omits some of them. The repertoire holds 2 million to 2.5 million clones, with 80% to 95% as singletons. Source material: naive CD4+ T cells from PBMCs. Subset described: CD45RA+ positively selected. Receptors originate from a man between 18 and 35 years old in good health. Some clones in this sample may be carry-over from other donors' samples.

The V gene is TRBV19, the J gene TRBJ1-5; tentative D call: TRBD1 (5 bases). Germline-derived CDR1 and CDR2 are LNHDA and SQIVND (reference sequence). The CDR3 runs to 16 residues. V lost 5 bases, J lost 0 bases, and 14 bases lay in between. The CDR3 reads CASSVPGDPSNQPQHF. CDR3 nucleotides: TGTGCCAGTAGTGTCCCCGGGGACCCTAGCAATCAGCCCCAGCATTTT.

The genes are TRBV5-1 and TRBJ1-3; the D is unclear. The germline gives CDR1 SGHRS, CDR2 YFSETQ. The CDR3 contains 15 residues. Deletions cut 4 bases from V and 3 bases from J, with 14 bases between. CDR3 sequence reads: CASSLRSGGGNTIYF. CDR3 sequence (DNA): TGCGCCAGCAGCCTCCGGTCCGGCGGTGGAAACACCATATATTTT.

The rearrangement joins TRBV7-2 to TRBJ2-7; 9 bases are shared with TRBD1. Unmatched junction bases numbered 12, after V lost 5 bases and J lost 7 bases. CDR3 length equals 15 residues. Germline CDR1 SGHTA, CDR2 FQGNSA. CDR3 protein: CASSPSRDRAPEQYF. The CDR3, as DNA: TGTGCCAGCAGCCCCTCCCGGGACAGGGCCCCTGAGCAGTACTTC. The full variable domain, rest sourced from reference TRBV7-2 and TRBJ2-7, is GAGVSQSPSNKVTEKGKDVELRCDPISGHTALYWYRQSLGQGLEFLIYFQGNSAPDKSGLPSDRFSAERTGGSVSTLTIQRTQQEDSAVYLCASSPSRDRAPEQYFGPGTRLTVT.

This clone appeared once. This chain joins TRBV30 and TRBJ1-2; unclear D gene. Germline lookup yields CDR1 GTSNPN and CDR2 SVGIG (reference sequence). Trimming pared 2 bases from V and 8 bases from J, leaving 9 bases between. The CDR3 has 11 residues. The CDR3 bases are TGTGCCTGGAGTCTCCGGGTGGGCTACACCTTC. Its protein is CAWSLRVGYTF.

J is TRBJ2-7 and V is TRBV5-6; 9 nucleotides align to TRBD1. This CDR3 has 17 residues. The germline gives CDR1 SGHDT, CDR2 YYEEEE. With V trimmed by 4 bases and J by 0 bases, 11 bases remained unmatched. This chain's CDR3 is CASSEGTGPRYSYEQYF. The CDR3 DNA is TGTGCCAGCAGCGAAGGGACAGGGCCCCGTTACTCCTACGAGCAGTACTTC.